This T cell receptor beta chain was identified in a study of long-term antiretroviral therapy in people with HIV. Overall study: The 2015 immediate-ART recommendation came about a decade after the earliest samples.

Study-level results: For ART adherence, viral resistance and therapy changes, no data were available. Relative to control repertoires, HIV repertoires exhibited narrower CDR3 length ranges.

The assay used was immunoSEQ (version v3.0), run at survey level. TCRdb's copy holds only in-frame clones and misses some; the assay was immunoSEQ multiplex PCR. The sample includes about 33,000 clones, about three quarters of them seen just once. With regard to this clone: The antigen is undetermined.

This CDR3 region has 14 residues. The V gene's germline CDR1 is SQVTM and CDR2 ANQGSEA. Unmatched junction bases numbered 8, after V lost 6 bases and J lost 6 bases. The chain links TRBV29-1 to TRBJ1-4; 9 bases are shared with TRBD1. This TCR was recovered from a woman between 45 and 60 years old with HIV. The sample in question was unsorted PBMCs, obtained 2 years after starting antiretroviral therapy. CDR3 loop: CSVQSRDRDEKLFF. Here the CDR3 DNA reads TGCAGCGTCCAGAGCCGGGACAGGGATGAAAAACTGTTTTTT. The whole variable domain, filled in from reference TRBV29-1 and TRBJ1-4, reads SAVISQKPSRDICQRGTSLTIQCQVDSQVTMMFWYRQQPGQSLTLIATANQGSEATYESGFVIDKFPISRPNLTFSTLTVSNMSPEDSSIYLCSVQSRDRDEKLFFGSGTQLSVL.